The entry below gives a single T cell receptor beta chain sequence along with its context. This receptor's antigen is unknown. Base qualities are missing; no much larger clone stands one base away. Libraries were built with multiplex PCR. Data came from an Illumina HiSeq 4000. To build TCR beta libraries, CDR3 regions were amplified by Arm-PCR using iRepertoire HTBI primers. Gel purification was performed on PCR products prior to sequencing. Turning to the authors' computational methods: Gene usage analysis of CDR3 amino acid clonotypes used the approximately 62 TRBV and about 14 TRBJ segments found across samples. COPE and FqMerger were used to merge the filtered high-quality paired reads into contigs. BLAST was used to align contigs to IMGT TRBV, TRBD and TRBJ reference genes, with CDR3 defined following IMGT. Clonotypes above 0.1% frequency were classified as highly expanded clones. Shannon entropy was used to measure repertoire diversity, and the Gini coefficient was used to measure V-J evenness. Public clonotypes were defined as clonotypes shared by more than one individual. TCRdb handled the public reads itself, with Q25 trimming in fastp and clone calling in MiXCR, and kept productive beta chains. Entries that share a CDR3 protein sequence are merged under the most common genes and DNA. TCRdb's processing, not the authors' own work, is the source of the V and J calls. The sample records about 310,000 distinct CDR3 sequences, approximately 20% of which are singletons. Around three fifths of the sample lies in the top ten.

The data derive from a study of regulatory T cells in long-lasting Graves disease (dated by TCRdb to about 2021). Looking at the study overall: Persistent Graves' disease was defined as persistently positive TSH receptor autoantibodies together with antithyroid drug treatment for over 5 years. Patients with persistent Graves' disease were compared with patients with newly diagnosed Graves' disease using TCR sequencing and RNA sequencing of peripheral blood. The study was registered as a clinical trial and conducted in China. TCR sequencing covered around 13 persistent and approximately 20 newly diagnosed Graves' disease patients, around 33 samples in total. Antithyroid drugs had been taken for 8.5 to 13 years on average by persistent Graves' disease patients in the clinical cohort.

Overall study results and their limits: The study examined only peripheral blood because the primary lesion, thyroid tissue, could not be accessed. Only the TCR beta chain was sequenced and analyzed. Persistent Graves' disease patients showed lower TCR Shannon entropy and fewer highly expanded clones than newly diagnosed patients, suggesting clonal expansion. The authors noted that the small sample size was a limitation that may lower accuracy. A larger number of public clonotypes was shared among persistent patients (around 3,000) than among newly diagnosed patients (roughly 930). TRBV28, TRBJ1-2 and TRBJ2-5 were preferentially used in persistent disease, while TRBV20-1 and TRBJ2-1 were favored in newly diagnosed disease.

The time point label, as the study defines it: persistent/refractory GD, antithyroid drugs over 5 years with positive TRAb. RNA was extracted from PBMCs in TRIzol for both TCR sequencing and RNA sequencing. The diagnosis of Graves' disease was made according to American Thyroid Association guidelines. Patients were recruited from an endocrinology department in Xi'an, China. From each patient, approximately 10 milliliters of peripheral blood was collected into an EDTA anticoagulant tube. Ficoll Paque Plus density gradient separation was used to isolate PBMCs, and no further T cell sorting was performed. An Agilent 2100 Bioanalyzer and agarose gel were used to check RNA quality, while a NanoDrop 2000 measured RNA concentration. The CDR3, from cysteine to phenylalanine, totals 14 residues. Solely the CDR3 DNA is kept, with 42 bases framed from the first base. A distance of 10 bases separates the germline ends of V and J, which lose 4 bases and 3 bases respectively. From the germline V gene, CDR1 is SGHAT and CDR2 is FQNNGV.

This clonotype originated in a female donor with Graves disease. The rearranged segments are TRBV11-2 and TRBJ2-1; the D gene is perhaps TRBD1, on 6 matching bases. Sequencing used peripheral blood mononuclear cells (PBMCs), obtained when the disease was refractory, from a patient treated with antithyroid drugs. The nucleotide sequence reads TGTGCCAGCAGCTCGGACAGCTTCTACAATGAGCAGTTCTTC. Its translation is CASSSDSFYNEQFF.